The TCR beta chain described here comes from a study of blood T cell repertoires in COVID-19. This table comes from immunoSEQ multiplex PCR, and its TCRdb copy is limited to in-frame clones, with some not included. This sample carries 90,000 to 100,000 clones, roughly 79% of them seen once, and the ten largest clones take under 11%. Sequences were obtained from peripheral blood. The origin of this receptor is a man aged 65-85 years with acute or convalescent COVID-19.

CDR3 DNA: TGTGCCAGCAGTTTATTTACCGGCCCAGGGGGAAATGGCTACACCTTC. Residues: CASSLFTGPGGNGYTF. V is TRBV28 and J is TRBJ1-2, with 7 bases matching TRBD1. The CDR3 is made up of 16 amino acids. The germline V gene encodes CDR1 MDHEN and CDR2 SYDVKM. V gave up 1 base and J gave up 6 bases; unmatched junction bases: 11.